Listed below are T cell receptor beta chains from one sample, sequenced in a study of breast tumors, draining lymph nodes, adjacent tissues. MiXCR, run by TCRdb on the multiplex PCR reads, gives a single entry per CDR3 protein. The sample carries more than 250,000 distinct CDR3 sequences, roughly 30% recorded once. The specimen was axillary lymph node tissue. The receptors here all came from a female donor with breast cancer. Some clones in this sample may be carry-over from other donors' samples. Both conserved end residues are part of each CDR3. A D gene is named only where the DNA matches it firmly. The size of a clone is reported for some rows only, either as once, few or many, or as a class for expanded clones.

d_call	v_call	clone_size	j_call	cdr3_nt	cdr3_aa
.	TRBV7-2	many	TRBJ2-3	TGTGCCAGCAGCTCCCGGACAGATACGCAGTATTTT	CASSSRTDTQYF
.	TRBV30	many	TRBJ1-6	TGTGCGGCCGAGGGGGGGGATTCACCCCTCCACTTT	CAAEGGDSPLHF
.	TRBV10-1	.	TRBJ2-6	TGCGCCAGCAGGGCCGGGACGGGGGCTACTGGGGCCAACGTCCTGACTTTC	CASRAGTGATGANVLTF
.	TRBV19	many	TRBJ2-1	TGTGCCAGTAGTATAGATTTGCGGTACAATGAGCAGTTCTTC	CASSIDLRYNEQFF
TRBD2	TRBV3-1	few	TRBJ2-3	TGTGCCAGCAGCCAATGGACTAGCGGGAGAACAGATACGCAGTATTTT	CASSQWTSGRTDTQYF
.	TRBV4-2	many	TRBJ2-2	TGTGCCAGCAGCCAAGATCCGCAGGGAGGCACCGGGGAGCTGTTTTTT	CASSQDPQGGTGELFF
.	TRBV9	many	TRBJ2-7	TGTGCCAGCAGCGTAGGGAGGGGAGTCCCCTACGAGCAGTACTTC	CASSVGRGVPYEQYF
TRBD1	TRBV28	.	TRBJ2-7	TGTGCCAGCAGCCCCACAGGACAGGGGAGACACGAGCAGTACTTC	CASSPTGQGRHEQYF
TRBD1	TRBV7-8	many	TRBJ1-5	TGTGCCAGCAGCGACCCCGGGACAGGGAATCAGCCCCAGCATTTT	CASSDPGTGNQPQHF
TRBD1	TRBV7-9	many	TRBJ2-7	TGTGCCAGCAGCTTAAAACAGGGGTTCTCCTACGAGCAGTACTTC	CASSLKQGFSYEQYF
.	TRBV9	many	TRBJ1-2	TGTGCCAGCAGCGTAGGGGACACACCTTATGGCTACACCTTC	CASSVGDTPYGYTF
.	TRBV14	.	TRBJ2-7	TGTGCCAGCAGCCAAGATTACGCACCCTACGAGCAGTACTTC	CASSQDYAPYEQYF
.	TRBV5-1	many	TRBJ2-1	TGCGCCAGCTCCGAACGGGGGATAAATGAGCAGTTCTTC	CASSERGINEQFF
.	TRBV5-1	many	TRBJ2-5	TGTGCCAGCAGCAACCGGGACAACCAAGAGACCCAGTACTTC	CASSNRDNQETQYF
.	TRBV9	many	TRBJ1-2	TGTGCCAGCAGCGTAGGGGCAGGGTTCGGCTACACCTTC	CASSVGAGFGYTF
TRBD2	TRBV14	many	TRBJ2-7	TGTGCCAGCAGCCAAGACTTTACTAGCGGGGAGTCATGCACTTTC	CASSQDFTSGESCTF
TRBD1	TRBV7-9	.	TRBJ2-3	TGTGCCAGCAGCTGGACAGGGGGGCCAGATACGCAGTATTTT	CASSWTGGPDTQYF
TRBD2	TRBV30	.	TRBJ2-5	TGTGCCTGGAGTGTACGAGGGACTATCCAAGAGACCCAGTACTTC	CAWSVRGTIQETQYF
.	TRBV4-3	many	TRBJ2-3	TGCGCCAGCAGCCAAGAAGGGGCCGCAGATACGCAGTATTTT	CASSQEGAADTQYF
.	TRBV7-6	once	TRBJ1-1	TGTGCCAGCAGCCTCCTGTCAGGGGCACCTGAAGCTTCCTTT	CASSLLSGAPEASF
.	TRBV10-1	many	TRBJ2-3	TGCGCCAGCTCTGTGCAGGGTGGAGGTACGCAGTATTTT	CASSVQGGGTQYF
.	TRBV4-2	.	TRBJ1-6	TGTGCCAGCAGCCAAGACAGGGCCTCTAATTCACCCCTCCACTTT	CASSQDRASNSPLHF
TRBD2	TRBV20-1	many	TRBJ2-5	TGCAGTTCGGGGACTAGCGGGAGAAAGACCCAGTACTTC	CSSGTSGRKTQYF
.	TRBV20-1	many	TRBJ2-7	TGCAGTGCTAGAGGTGCCATCTCCTACGAGCAGTACTTC	CSARGAISYEQYF
TRBD2	TRBV7-9	many	TRBJ2-1	TGTGCCAGCAGCTTAAGGTCCACTAGCGGACACAATGAGCAGTTCTTC	CASSLRSTSGHNEQFF
.	TRBV10-1	.	TRBJ1-1	TGCGCCAGCAGTGATGGCGGGGCGCGGAACACTGAAGCTTTCTTT	CASSDGGARNTEAFF
.	TRBV5-8	many	TRBJ2-3	TGTGCCAGCAGCGTGGACAGCAAGGATACGCAGTATTTT	CASSVDSKDTQYF
TRBD2	TRBV9	.	TRBJ2-1	TGTGCCGGGACTAGCGTACTCAATGAGCAGTTCTTC	CAGTSVLNEQFF
TRBD2	TRBV19	.	TRBJ2-1	TGTGCCAGTAGTATCGGGACTAGGCTCAATGAGCAGTTCTTC	CASSIGTRLNEQFF
.	TRBV7-9	many	TRBJ1-6	TGTGCCAGCAGCGCGGGGTTGGGGCACGGAAATTCACCCCTCCACTTT	CASSAGLGHGNSPLHF
.	TRBV30	many	TRBJ2-1	TGTGCCTGGAGTGCCGGGGCTGAGCAGTTCTTC	CAWSAGAEQFF
TRBD2	TRBV29-1	many	TRBJ2-1	TGCAGCGTTCAAGCGGGAGGGCCGAATGAGCAGTTCTTC	CSVQAGGPNEQFF
.	TRBV5-1	many	TRBJ2-2	TGCGCCAGCAGTCGAGCGGAGAACACCGGGGAGCTGTTTTTT	CASSRAENTGELFF
TRBD2	TRBV5-1	.	TRBJ2-7	TGCGCCAGCAGCTTACCGCCACTAGCGGGAGGCGAGCAGTACTTC	CASSLPPLAGGEQYF
TRBD1	TRBV6-2/TRBV6-3	.	TRBJ1-4	TGTGCCAGCAGTCACTCCGGGACAGGGGAGATAAGGGAAAAACTGTTTTTT	CASSHSGTGEIREKLFF
TRBD1	TRBV3-1	few	TRBJ2-2	TGTGCCAGCAGCCATTCCTACGGTCGAAGACAGGGGGCGATTACCGGGGAGCTGTTTTTT	CASSHSYGRRQGAITGELFF
TRBD2	TRBV9	many	TRBJ2-3	TGTGCCAGCAGCCCGGGGACTAGCGGGATATCGAAAGATACGCAGTATTTT	CASSPGTSGISKDTQYF
.	TRBV12-5	many	TRBJ2-3	TGTGCTAGTGGTTTGGTGGGCGTAGATACGCAGTATTTT	CASGLVGVDTQYF
.	TRBV7-2	many	TRBJ2-7	TGTGCCAGCAACCTCTCGACTGGACCCTCGCGGGAGCAGTACTTC	CASNLSTGPSREQYF
TRBD2	TRBV10-3	.	TRBJ2-7	TGTGCCATCAGCCTAGGTACTAGCGGGAGCTACGAGCAGTACTTC	CAISLGTSGSYEQYF
.	TRBV20-1	many	TRBJ2-5	TGCAGTGCTAGCGGACAAGAGACCCAGTACTTC	CSASGQETQYF
.	TRBV9	.	TRBJ2-1	TGTGCCAGCAGCGGGGGCGGACCCCACAATGAGCAGTTCTTC	CASSGGGPHNEQFF
TRBD2	TRBV7-2	.	TRBJ2-3	TGTGCCAGCAGCGACCTAGCGGGAGAAGATACGCAGTATTTT	CASSDLAGEDTQYF
TRBD2	TRBV6-5	many	TRBJ2-7	TGTGCCAGCAGTTACGCGTCTAGCGGAACCTACGAGCAGTACTTC	CASSYASSGTYEQYF
TRBD1	TRBV15	.	TRBJ1-3	TGTGCCTCCACCCACGACAGGGACTCGCCCTCGGCCTCTGGAAACACCATATACTTT	CASTHDRDSPSASGNTIYF
.	TRBV7-2	many	TRBJ1-6	TGTGCCAGCAGCTTACCACAGGGTTCACCCCTCCACTTT	CASSLPQGSPLHF
.	TRBV15	many	TRBJ2-7	TGTGCCACCAGCGTGGACAGCCTCTACGAGCAGTACTTC	CATSVDSLYEQYF
TRBD2	TRBV12-3/TRBV12-4	many	TRBJ2-3	TGTGCCAGCAGTGTATGGGAGGGCTTCACAGATACGCAGTATTTT	CASSVWEGFTDTQYF
TRBD1	TRBV7-9	many	TRBJ2-5	TGTGCCAGCAGTATCCGGGGACAGACCCAAGAGACCCAGTACTTC	CASSIRGQTQETQYF
.	TRBV25-1	many	TRBJ2-1	TGTGCCAGCAGTGGGTTCACGGGGCCCTACAATGAGCAGTTCTTC	CASSGFTGPYNEQFF
.	TRBV12-3/TRBV12-4	many	TRBJ1-4	TGTGCCAGCAGTAGGGACATTCCTAATGAAAAACTGTTTTTT	CASSRDIPNEKLFF
TRBD2	TRBV25-1	many	TRBJ2-5	TGTGCCAGCAGCCTTCGGGGGGGGAAAGAGACCCAGTACTTC	CASSLRGGKETQYF
TRBD2	TRBV24-1	many	TRBJ2-5	TGTGCCACCAGTGAACCTGGGACTAGCGGGAGGAAAGAGACCCAGTACTTC	CATSEPGTSGRKETQYF